These 30 T cell receptor beta chains came from one sample sequenced in a study of CD4 and CD8 cells across lung adenocarcinoma regions. TCRdb called the PCR reads again in MiXCR, with one record for every CDR3 protein. The sample yields approximately 3,000 distinct CDR3 sequences, roughly 54% seen once. Sequencing was performed on CD4+ T cells from the center of a lung tumor. The receptors were sampled from a female donor with lung adenocarcinoma. The CD4 and CD8 labels of this study may be unreliable.

The J gene is TRBJ2-4, the V gene TRBV10-1; D is unclear. The CDR3 loop spans 13 amino acids. Germline CDR1 reads WNHNN; CDR2 reads SYGVQD (reference sequence). The CDR3 reads CVTGLGAKNTQYF. For the CDR3, the DNA is TGCGTCACCGGGCTAGGAGCCAAAAACACGCAGTACTTC.

About this clonotype itself: Relative to the germline gene, one junction end is altered; a read error may explain this. CDR3 amino acids: CASSYSILSRARFKPVINNEQFF. CDR3 DNA sequence: TGTGCCAGCAGTTACTCGATTTTGTCGAGGGCACGATTCAAGCCTGTGATCAACAATGAGCAGTTTTTC. The V gene is TRBV6-5, the J gene TRBJ2-1; D may be TRBD2 (5 bases). This CDR3 is built from 23 residues. Looked up from germline, CDR1 is MNHEY and CDR2 is SVGAGI.

CDR3 coding DNA: TGTGCCAGCAGAAATTCAGGGGGAGGGAACTCACCCCTCCACTTT. Residues: CASRNSGGGNSPLHF. The chain employs TRBV6-1 and TRBJ1-6; 7 bases align to TRBD1. CDR1 MNHNS and CDR2 SASEGT come from the germline V gene. The ends lost 6 bases at V and 10 bases at J; junction bases unmatched: 12. This CDR3 is 15 amino acids long.

This clonotype was found a few times. This chain uses TRBV12-3 or TRBV12-4 with TRBJ2-1; D ambiguous. CDR3 length: 13 amino acids. The V and J ends lost 3 bases and 9 bases respectively, with 12 bases between them. The CDR3 DNA sequence: TGTGCCAGCAGTTTTCAACGTTTCGGTGAGCAGTTCTTC. Amino acid sequence: CASSFQRFGEQFF.

The genes are TRBV6-5 and TRBJ2-1; D gene uncertain. The CDR3 runs to 13 residues. Germline CDR1 MNHEY, CDR2 SVGAGI. With 6 bases removed from V and 6 bases from J, the gap between germline ends came to 12 bases. In DNA form, the CDR3 reads TGTGCCAGCAGGTACCAGAGAACCAATGAGCAGTTCTTC. The encoded protein is CASRYQRTNEQFF.

This chain joins TRBV6-5 and TRBJ2-2, with 9 positions matching TRBD2. CDR3 size: 16 residues. Trimming at V came to 3 bases and at J to 5 bases, leaving 7 bases not matched to a gene. Germline V gene sequence: CDR1 MNHEY, CDR2 SVGAGI. The CDR3 nucleotides read TGTGCCAGCAGTTATCAGCTAGCGGGATTTACCGGGGAGCTGTTTTTT. This translates into CASSYQLAGFTGELFF.

Note on this clonotype: A read error may account for a junction end that differs from germline. The chain joins TRBV6-8 to TRBJ2-3; D could derive from TRBD1 or TRBD2 (6 bases each). Germline V lookup: CDR1 MNHGY, CDR2 SAAAGT. CDR3 length: 20 amino acids. Here the CDR3 reads CARRGFGGREGGGSTDTQYF. The CDR3 DNA follows: TGTGCCCGCAGGGGTTTTGGGGGGCGGGAAGGGGGAGGCTCCACAGATACCCAGTACTTT.

By sample share, this clonotype is medium-sized. The J gene is TRBJ2-1, the V gene TRBV25-1; tentatively, D is TRBD2 (5 bases). The CDR3 length is 15 residues. Trimming stripped 4 bases from V and 0 bases from J, with 10 bases between. Germline V gives CDR1 MGHDK, CDR2 SYGVNS. The DNA of the CDR3 is TGTGCCAGCAGTGGCGGGTGGAGCTCCTACAATGAGCAGTTCTTC. It encodes CASSGGWSSYNEQFF.

This clonotype was seen a few times. The chain employs TRBV27 and TRBJ2-6; D possibly uses TRBD1 or TRBD2 (7 bases each). The CDR3 runs 21 residues. The germline CDR1 and CDR2 sequences are MNHEY and SMNVEV (reference sequence). Trimming took 2 bases from V and 0 from J, leaving 23 bases between them. The CDR3 protein is CASSLTARGRGGYSGANVLTF. CDR3 nucleotide sequence: TGTGCCAGCAGTTTAACCGCCCGGGGCAGGGGGGGATACTCTGGGGCCAACGTCCTGACTTTC.

There are a few counts of this clonotype. This sequence joins TRBV3-1 and TRBJ2-5, with 7 bases fitting TRBD1. The ends lost 1 base at V and 4 bases at J; junction bases unmatched: 6. Germline lookup yields CDR1 LGHDT and CDR2 YNNKEL (reference sequence). The CDR3 loop spans 15 amino acids. CDR3 sequence: CASSQAGTEGETQYF. DNA for the CDR3: TGTGCCAGCAGCCAAGCCGGGACAGAAGGAGAGACCCAGTACTTC.

The V call is TRBV5-5, the J call TRBJ2-3; no clear D gene. The CDR3 is 15 amino acids. Germline loops: CDR1 SGHKS, CDR2 YYEKEE (reference sequence). Trimming left V 0 bases short and J 2 bases short, with 10 bases between. The CDR3 reads CASSLDRWDTDTQYF. The CDR3 region has the DNA TGTGCCAGCAGCTTGGATCGATGGGACACAGATACGCAGTATTTT.

The J gene is TRBJ2-4, the V gene TRBV6-4; D may match TRBD1 or TRBD2 (5 bases each). CDR1 is MRHNA and CDR2 is SNTAGT in the germline V gene. The CDR3 covers 14 residues. For the CDR3, the DNA is TGTCGCAGCTCGGGGCTGTGTGCCAAAAATATGCAGTACTTC. The encoded protein is CRSSGLCAKNMQYF.

The chain joins TRBV10-1 to TRBJ2-2; TRBD2 is a possible D gene (7 bases). Trimming pared 2 bases from V and 6 bases from J, leaving 13 bases between. Germline assignment: CDR1 WNHNN and CDR2 SYGVQD (reference sequence). The CDR3 is 15 residues long. The CDR3 DNA sequence: TGCGCCAGCAGTGAGAGGGGGGGGAGGGCCGGGGAGCTGTTTTTT. Translating it yields CASSERGGRAGELFF.

This clonotype was seen a handful of times. The rearrangement uses TRBV25-1 and TRBJ2-4; possibly TRBD1 or TRBD2 for D (5 bases each). The CDR3 is made up of 15 amino acids. Trimming shortened V by 4 bases and J by 9 bases, and 19 bases separated the two germline ends. Germline V gene sequence: CDR1 MGHDK, CDR2 SYGVNS. In DNA, the CDR3 is TGTGCCAGCAGTGTCCGGGACCTCCGAGGGGCCATTCAGTACTTC. Residues: CASSVRDLRGAIQYF.

The chain recombines TRBV25-1 with TRBJ1-1; D remains ambiguous. This CDR3 comprises 13 residues. The germline CDR1 and CDR2 sequences are MGHDK and SYGVNS. Between the trimmed V and J ends, which lost 4 bases and 5 bases, there was a span of 11 bases. CDR3 in amino acids: CASSVGQITEAFF. CDR3 DNA sequence: TGTGCCAGCAGTGTAGGGCAAATAACTGAAGCTTTCTTT.

This chain connects TRBV15 to TRBJ2-3; D call uncertain. The germline V gene has CDR1 LNHNV and CDR2 YYDKDF (reference sequence). The CDR3 extends over 14 amino acids. Trimming left V 1 base short and J 1 base short, with 6 bases between. The CDR3 nucleotides read TGTGCCACCAGCAGAGGTTCGGGCACAGATACGCAGTATTTT. This encodes CATSRGSGTDTQYF.

This sequence joins TRBV6-1 and TRBJ2-1; D is perhaps TRBD2 (7 bases). Germline V lookup: CDR1 MNHNS, CDR2 SASEGT. The CDR3 contains 14 residues. Between the trimmed V and J ends, which lost 6 bases and 8 bases, there was a span of 17 bases. CDR3 protein: CASRDTGRGDEQFF. CDR3 sequence (DNA): TGTGCCAGCAGAGACACAGGGAGGGGGGATGAGCAGTTCTTC.

The CDR3 spells CASSQTKAGEQFF. The CDR3 DNA reads TGTGCCAGCAGCCAAACTAAAGCGGGTGAGCAGTTCTTC. This chain joins TRBV7-2 and TRBJ2-1, with D perhaps matching TRBD2 (6 bases). CDR3 length: 13 amino acids. The germline V gene encodes CDR1 SGHTA and CDR2 FQGNSA. The ends were cut back, 5 bases at V and 9 bases at J, with 14 bases in the middle. The full variable domain, in which reference TRBV7-2 and TRBJ2-1 provide the parts outside the CDR3, is GAGVSQSPSNKVTEKGKDVELRCDPISGHTALYWYRQSLGQGLEFLIYFQGNSAPDKSGLPSDRFSAERTGGSVSTLTIQRTQQEDSAVYLCASSQTKAGEQFFGPGTRLTVL.

This clonotype is labeled large. The rearrangement joins TRBV6-5 to TRBJ2-5; 8 positions match TRBD2. Trimming at V came to 6 bases and at J to 2 bases, leaving 5 bases not matched to a gene. Germline CDR1 and CDR2: MNHEY and SVGAGI. The CDR3 spans 14 residues. The CDR3 region is CASRYQRGQETQYF. CDR3 coding DNA: TGTGCCAGCAGGTACCAGCGGGGGCAAGAGACCCAGTACTTC.

The CDR3 nucleotides read TGTGCCAGCAGTCCCCTCCGGGAACCAACCTGGGATGAGCAGTTCTTC. Its translation is CASSPLREPTWDEQFF. This chain uses TRBV27 with TRBJ2-1; possible D gene TRBD2, 5 bases. Trimming removed 5 bases from V and 8 bases from J, with 22 bases in between. CDR1 and CDR2 (germline): MNHEY, SMNVEV (reference sequence). This CDR3 spans 16 amino acids.

There are a few counts of this clonotype. The V gene is TRBV27, the J gene TRBJ2-5, with 7 bases identical to TRBD1. The end of the DNA fits TRBJ2-1 better, so the J call may be wrong. CDR1 and CDR2 (germline): MNHEY, SMNVEV (reference sequence). The CDR3 has 12 amino acids. CDR3 residues: CASTGTVGEQFF. CDR3 nucleotide sequence: TGTGCCAGCACAGGGACAGTTGGAGAGCAGTTCTTC.

The chain links TRBV9 to TRBJ2-2; a weak D match, TRBD1 (5 bases). V lost 4 bases to trimming and J lost 5 bases, with 12 bases between them. This CDR3 spans 14 amino acids. In germline, CDR1 is SGDLS, CDR2 YYNGEE. Here the CDR3 reads CASSIQGTTGELFF. CDR3 in DNA: TGTGCCAGCAGCATTCAGGGCACGACCGGGGAGCTGTTTTTT.

V gene TRBV14 combines with J gene TRBJ2-1; maybe TRBD1 (6 bases). TRBJ2-5 explains the end of the DNA better; the J call may be wrong. The CDR3 loop spans 15 amino acids. Germline CDR1 is SGHDN and CDR2 is FVKESK. The CDR3: CASSRVQQGYGTQYF. In DNA form, the CDR3 reads TGTGCCAGCAGCCGCGTACAACAGGGATACGGGACCCAGTACTTC.

To note about this clonotype: Germline is not matched at one junction end, which may reflect a read error. The gene calls are TRBV6-1 and TRBJ2-5; D possibly corresponds to TRBD1 (5 bases). The CDR3 is 14 amino acids. CDR1 MNHNS and CDR2 SASEGT come from the germline V gene. This CDR3 reads CARSGASGKETQYF. In nucleotides, the CDR3 is TGTGCGAGGAGTGGGGCTAGTGGCAAAGAGACGCAGTACTTC.

V gene TRBV6-1 combines with J gene TRBJ2-1; 7 bases fit TRBD2. With the DNA end fitting TRBJ2-7 better, the J assignment may be wrong. CDR1 and CDR2 from the germline V gene are MNHNS and SASEGT. The CDR3 length is 16 residues. CDR3 nucleotides: TGTGCCAGCAGCCCGCTCGCCGGACTAGAATATAATGAGCAGTACTTC. Protein: CASSPLAGLEYNEQYF.

V and J are TRBV10-1 and TRBJ2-2; 8 nucleotides match TRBD2. V gave up 10 bases and J gave up 5 bases; unmatched junction bases: 15. This CDR3 is built from 16 residues. Germline V gene lookup returns CDR1 WNHNN and CDR2 SYGVQD (reference sequence). The chain's CDR3 is CATMPRLAGPTGELFF. CDR3 coding DNA: TGCGCCACCATGCCCCGGCTAGCGGGTCCTACCGGGGAGCTGTTTTTT.

The gene calls are TRBV27 and TRBJ2-5; D is tentatively TRBD1 or TRBD2 (5 bases each). Germline CDR1 and CDR2: MNHEY and SMNVEV (reference sequence). The CDR3 spans 14 residues. The V and J ends lost 3 bases and 7 bases respectively, with 15 bases between them. CDR3 protein: CASSFTGTARTQYF. The DNA for the CDR3 is TGTGCCAGCAGTTTTACCGGGACCGCAAGGACCCAGTACTTC.

The chain recombines TRBV6-2 or TRBV6-3 with TRBJ2-5, with D unresolved. TRBJ2-7 explains the end of the DNA better; the J call may be wrong. CDR3 size: 13 residues. Germline V gene data show CDR1 as MNHEY and CDR2 as SVGEGT. CDR3 DNA sequence: TGTGCCAGCCGCTCTAGAAGGGAATACGAGCAGTACTTC. Translated: CASRSRREYEQYF.

V and J are TRBV27 and TRBJ2-1, with no clear D. The CDR3 runs 11 residues. The ends were cut back, 3 bases at V and 6 bases at J, with 3 bases in the middle. Germline V lookup: CDR1 MNHEY, CDR2 SMNVEV (reference sequence). The DNA of the CDR3 is TGTGCCAGCAGTTTCCGCAATGAGCAGTTCTTC. This gives the protein CASSFRNEQFF.

Relative to its sample, this clonotype is large (0.1 to 1%). The rearrangement links TRBV6-5 to TRBJ1-2; no clear D. The germline V gene encodes CDR1 MNHEY and CDR2 SVGAGI. V was shortened by 7 bases and J by 0 bases, with 6 bases between the two germline ends. The CDR3 loop spans 12 amino acids. CDR3 sequence reads: CASKGSNYGYTF. The DNA of the CDR3 is TGTGCCAGCAAGGGATCTAACTATGGCTACACCTTC.